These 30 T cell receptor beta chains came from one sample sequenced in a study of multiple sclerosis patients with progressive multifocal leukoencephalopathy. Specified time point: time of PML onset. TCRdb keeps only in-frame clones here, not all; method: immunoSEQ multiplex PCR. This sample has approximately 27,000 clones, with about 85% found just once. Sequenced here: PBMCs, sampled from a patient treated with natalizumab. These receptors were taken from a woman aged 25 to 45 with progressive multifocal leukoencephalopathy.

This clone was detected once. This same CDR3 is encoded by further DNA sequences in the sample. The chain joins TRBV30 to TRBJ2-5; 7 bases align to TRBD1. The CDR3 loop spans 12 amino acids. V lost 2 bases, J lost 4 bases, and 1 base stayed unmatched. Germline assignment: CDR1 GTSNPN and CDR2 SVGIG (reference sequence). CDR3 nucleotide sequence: TGTGCCTGGAGTCCAGGGGGAGAGACCCAGTACTTC. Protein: CAWSPGGETQYF.

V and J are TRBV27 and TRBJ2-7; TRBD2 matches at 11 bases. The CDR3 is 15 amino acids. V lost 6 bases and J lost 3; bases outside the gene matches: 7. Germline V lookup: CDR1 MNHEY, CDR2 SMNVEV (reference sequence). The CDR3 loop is CASRIGTSGHYEQYF. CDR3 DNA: TGTGCCAGCAGGATCGGGACTAGCGGACACTACGAGCAGTACTTC.

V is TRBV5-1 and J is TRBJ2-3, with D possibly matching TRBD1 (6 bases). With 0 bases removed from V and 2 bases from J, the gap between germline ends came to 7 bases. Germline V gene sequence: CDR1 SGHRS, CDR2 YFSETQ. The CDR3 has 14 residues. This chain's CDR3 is CASSLDRATDTQYF. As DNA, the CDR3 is TGCGCCAGCAGCTTGGACAGGGCCACAGATACGCAGTATTTT.

DNA for the CDR3: TGTGCCAGCAGCCCCAAGAGGGACAGGGAAGAGACCCAGTACTTC. Its translation: CASSPKRDREETQYF. This chain joins TRBV14 and TRBJ2-5, with TRBD1 matching over 9 bases. Germline V lookup: CDR1 SGHDN, CDR2 FVKESK. The ends lost 4 bases at V and 3 bases at J; junction bases unmatched: 6. This CDR3 contains 15 residues. The whole variable domain, filled in from reference TRBV14 and TRBJ2-5, reads EAGVTQFPSHSVIEKGQTVTLRCDPISGHDNLYWYRRVMGKEIKFLLHFVKESKQDESGMPNNRFLAERTGGTYSTLKVQPAELEDSGVYFCASSPKRDREETQYFGPGTRLLVL.

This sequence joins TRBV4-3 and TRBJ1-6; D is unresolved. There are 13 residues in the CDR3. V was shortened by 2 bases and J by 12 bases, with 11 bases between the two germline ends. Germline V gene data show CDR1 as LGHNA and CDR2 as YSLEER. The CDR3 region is CASSQRFQGPLHF. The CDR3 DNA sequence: TGCGCCAGCAGCCAAAGGTTTCAAGGACCCCTCCACTTT.

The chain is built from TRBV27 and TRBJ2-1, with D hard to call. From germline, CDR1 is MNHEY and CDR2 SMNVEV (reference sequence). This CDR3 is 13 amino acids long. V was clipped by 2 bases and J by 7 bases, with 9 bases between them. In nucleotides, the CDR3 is TGTGCCAGCAGTTTAGGGGTTGCAAATGAGCAGTTCTTC. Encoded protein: CASSLGVANEQFF.

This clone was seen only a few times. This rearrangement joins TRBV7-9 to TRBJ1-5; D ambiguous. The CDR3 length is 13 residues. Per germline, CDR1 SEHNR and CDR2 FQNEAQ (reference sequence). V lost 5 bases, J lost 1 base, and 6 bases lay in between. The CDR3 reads CASSDSSNQPQHF. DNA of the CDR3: TGTGCCAGCAGCGACTCAAGCAATCAGCCCCAGCATTTT.

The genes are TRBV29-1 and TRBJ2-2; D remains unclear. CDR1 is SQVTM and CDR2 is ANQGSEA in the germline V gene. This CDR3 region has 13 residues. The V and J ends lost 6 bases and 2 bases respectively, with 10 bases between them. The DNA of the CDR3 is TGCAGCGTAATGACACCAAACACCGGGGAGCTGTTTTTT. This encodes CSVMTPNTGELFF.

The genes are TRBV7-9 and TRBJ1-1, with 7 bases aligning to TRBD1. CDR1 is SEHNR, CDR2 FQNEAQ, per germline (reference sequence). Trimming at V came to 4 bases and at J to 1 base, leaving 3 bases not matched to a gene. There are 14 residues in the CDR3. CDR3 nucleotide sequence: TGTGCCAGCAGCTGGGGACAGAAGAACACTGAAGCTTTCTTT. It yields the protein CASSWGQKNTEAFF.

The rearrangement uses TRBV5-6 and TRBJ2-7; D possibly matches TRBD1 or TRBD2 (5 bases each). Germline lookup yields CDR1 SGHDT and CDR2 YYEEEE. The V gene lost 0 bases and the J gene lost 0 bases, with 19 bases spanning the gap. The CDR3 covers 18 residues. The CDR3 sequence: CASSLERGPTLLSYEQYF. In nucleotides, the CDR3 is TGTGCCAGCAGCTTGGAGAGGGGCCCTACCTTGCTCTCCTACGAGCAGTACTTC.

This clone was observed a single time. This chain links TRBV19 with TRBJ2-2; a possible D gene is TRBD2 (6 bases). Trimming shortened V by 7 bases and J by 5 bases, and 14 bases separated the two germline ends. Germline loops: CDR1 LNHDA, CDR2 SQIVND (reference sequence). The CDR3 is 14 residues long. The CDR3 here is CASKGDWETGELFF. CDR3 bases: TGTGCCAGTAAAGGGGACTGGGAGACCGGGGAGCTGTTTTTT.

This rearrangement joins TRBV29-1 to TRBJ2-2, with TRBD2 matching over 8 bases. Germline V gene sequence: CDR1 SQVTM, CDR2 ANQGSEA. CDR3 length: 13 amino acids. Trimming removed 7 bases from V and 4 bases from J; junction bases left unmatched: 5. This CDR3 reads CSGTGTSTGELFF. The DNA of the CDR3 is TGCAGCGGCACCGGGACTAGCACCGGGGAGCTGTTTTTT.

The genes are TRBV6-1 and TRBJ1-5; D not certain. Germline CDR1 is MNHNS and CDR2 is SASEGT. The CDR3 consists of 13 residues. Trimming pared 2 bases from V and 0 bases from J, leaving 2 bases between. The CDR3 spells CASSEFSNQPQHF. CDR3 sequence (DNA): TGTGCCAGCAGTGAATTTAGCAATCAGCCCCAGCATTTT.

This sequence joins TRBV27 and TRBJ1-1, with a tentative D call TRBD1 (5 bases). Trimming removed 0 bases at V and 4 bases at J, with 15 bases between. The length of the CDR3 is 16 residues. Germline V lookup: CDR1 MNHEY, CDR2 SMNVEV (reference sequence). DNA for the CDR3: TGTGCCAGCAGTTTATCGTGGAGGGGAGGAGGCACTGAAGCTTTCTTT. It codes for CASSLSWRGGGTEAFF.

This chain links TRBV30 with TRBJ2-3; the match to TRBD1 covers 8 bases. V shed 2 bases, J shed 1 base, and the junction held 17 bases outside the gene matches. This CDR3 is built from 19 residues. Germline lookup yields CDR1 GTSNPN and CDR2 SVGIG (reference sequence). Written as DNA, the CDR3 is TGTGCCTGGAGTTCCGGACAGGGAGGCCCTTGGAGGGGCACAGATACGCAGTATTTT. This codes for CAWSSGQGGPWRGTDTQYF.

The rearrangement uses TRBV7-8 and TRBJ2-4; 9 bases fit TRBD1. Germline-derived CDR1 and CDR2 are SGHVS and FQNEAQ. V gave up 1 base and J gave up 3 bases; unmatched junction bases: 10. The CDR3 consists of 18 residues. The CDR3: CASSLEPTGGFGKNIQYF. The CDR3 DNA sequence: TGTGCCAGCAGCTTAGAGCCGACAGGGGGGTTCGGCAAAAACATTCAGTACTTC. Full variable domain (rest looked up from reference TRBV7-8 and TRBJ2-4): GAGVSQSPRYKVAKRGQDVALRCDPISGHVSLFWYQQALGQGPEFLTYFQNEAQLDKSGLPSDRFFAERPEGSVSTLKIQRTQQEDSAVYLCASSLEPTGGFGKNIQYFGAGTRLSVL.

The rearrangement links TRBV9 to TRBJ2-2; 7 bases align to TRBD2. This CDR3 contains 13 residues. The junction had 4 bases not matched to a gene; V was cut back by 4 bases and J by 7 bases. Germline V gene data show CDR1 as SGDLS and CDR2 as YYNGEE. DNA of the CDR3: TGTGCCAGCAGCTCCGGGGGGAGCGGGGAGCTGTTTTTT. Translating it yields CASSSGGSGELFF.

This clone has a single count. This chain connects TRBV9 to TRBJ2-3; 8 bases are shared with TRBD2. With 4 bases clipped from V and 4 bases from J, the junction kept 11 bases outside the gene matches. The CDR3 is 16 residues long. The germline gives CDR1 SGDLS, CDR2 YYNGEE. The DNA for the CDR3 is TGTGCCAGCAGCCCACATCGGGAGGGCCGGCCAGATACGCAGTATTTT. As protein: CASSPHREGRPDTQYF. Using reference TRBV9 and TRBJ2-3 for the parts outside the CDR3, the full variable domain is DSGVTQTPKHLITATGQRVTLRCSPRSGDLSVYWYQQSLDQGLQFLIQYYNGEERAKGNILERFSAQQFPDLHSELNLSSLELGDSALYFCASSPHREGRPDTQYFGPGTRLTVL.

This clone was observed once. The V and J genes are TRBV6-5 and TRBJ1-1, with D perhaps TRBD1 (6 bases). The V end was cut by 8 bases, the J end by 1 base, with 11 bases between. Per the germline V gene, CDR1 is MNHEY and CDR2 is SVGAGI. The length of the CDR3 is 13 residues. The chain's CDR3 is CASGGHRNTEAFF. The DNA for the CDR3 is TGTGCCAGCGGGGGACACCGGAACACTGAAGCTTTCTTT.

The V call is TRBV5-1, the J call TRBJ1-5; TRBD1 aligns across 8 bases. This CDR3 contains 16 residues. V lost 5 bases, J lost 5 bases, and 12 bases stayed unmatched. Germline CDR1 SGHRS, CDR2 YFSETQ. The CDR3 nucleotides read TGCGCCAGCAGGCCAGATCCAGGGGGCAGGTATCAGCCCCAGCATTTT. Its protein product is CASRPDPGGRYQPQHF.

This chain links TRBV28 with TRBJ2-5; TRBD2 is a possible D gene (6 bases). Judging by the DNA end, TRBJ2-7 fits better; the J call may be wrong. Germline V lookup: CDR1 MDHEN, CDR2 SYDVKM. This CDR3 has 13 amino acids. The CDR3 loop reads CASSPVAGYEQYF. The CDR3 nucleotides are TGTGCCAGCAGTCCAGTTGCGGGATACGAGCAGTACTTC.

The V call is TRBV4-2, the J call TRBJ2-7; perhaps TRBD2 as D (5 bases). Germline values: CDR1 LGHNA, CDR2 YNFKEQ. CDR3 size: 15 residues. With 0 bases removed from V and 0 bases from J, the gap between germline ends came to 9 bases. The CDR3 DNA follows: TGTGCCAGCAGCCAAGAAGAGCGGAGCTCCTACGAGCAGTACTTC. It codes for CASSQEERSSYEQYF.

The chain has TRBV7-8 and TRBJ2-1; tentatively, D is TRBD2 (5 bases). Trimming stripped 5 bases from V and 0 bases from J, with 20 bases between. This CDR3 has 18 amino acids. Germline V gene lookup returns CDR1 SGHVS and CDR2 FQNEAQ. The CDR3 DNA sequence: TGTGCCAGCAGCCCCTTCGGCGGCTCGGGGAGCTCCTACAATGAGCAGTTCTTC. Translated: CASSPFGGSGSSYNEQFF.

The CDR3 region has the DNA TGTGCCAGCAGCTTAAACCCCTTTGGGACAGGGGGCGACTATGGCTACACCTTC. Amino acids: CASSLNPFGTGGDYGYTF. The gene calls are TRBV7-9 and TRBJ1-2; 12 positions agree with TRBD1. The CDR3 totals 18 residues. Per the germline V gene, CDR1 is SEHNR and CDR2 is FQNEAQ (reference sequence). V was clipped by 2 bases and J by 3 bases; unmatched bases: 10.

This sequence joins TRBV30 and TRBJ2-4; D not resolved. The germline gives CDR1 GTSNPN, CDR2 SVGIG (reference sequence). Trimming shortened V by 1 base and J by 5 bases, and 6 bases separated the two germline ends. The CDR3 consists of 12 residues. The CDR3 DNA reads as TGTGCCTGGAGTGGTGGTGAAAACATTCAGTACTTC. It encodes CAWSGGENIQYF.

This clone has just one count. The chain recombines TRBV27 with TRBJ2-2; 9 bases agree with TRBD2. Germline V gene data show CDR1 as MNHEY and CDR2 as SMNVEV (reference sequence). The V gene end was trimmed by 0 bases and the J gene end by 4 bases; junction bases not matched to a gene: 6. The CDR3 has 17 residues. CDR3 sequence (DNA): TGTGCCAGCAGTTTATCGCCCCAGCGGGGGGTCACCGGGGAGCTGTTTTTT. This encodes CASSLSPQRGVTGELFF.

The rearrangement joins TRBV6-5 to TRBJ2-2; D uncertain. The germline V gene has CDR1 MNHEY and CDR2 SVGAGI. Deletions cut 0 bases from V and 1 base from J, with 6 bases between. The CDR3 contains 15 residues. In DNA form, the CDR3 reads TGTGCCAGCAGTTACTCATTGGGGAACACCGGGGAGCTGTTTTTT. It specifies CASSYSLGNTGELFF.

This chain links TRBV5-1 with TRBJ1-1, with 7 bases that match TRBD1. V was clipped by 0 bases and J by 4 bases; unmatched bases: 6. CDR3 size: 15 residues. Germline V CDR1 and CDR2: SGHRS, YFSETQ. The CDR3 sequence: CASSLEGGPSTEAFF. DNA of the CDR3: TGCGCCAGCAGCTTGGAAGGGGGCCCCTCCACTGAAGCTTTCTTT. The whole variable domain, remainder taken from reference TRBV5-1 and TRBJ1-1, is KAGVTQTPRYLIKTRGQQVTLSCSPISGHRSVSWYQQTPGQGLQFLFEYFSETQRNKGNFPGRFSGRQFSNSRSEMNVSTLELGDSALYLCASSLEGGPSTEAFFGQGTRLTVV.

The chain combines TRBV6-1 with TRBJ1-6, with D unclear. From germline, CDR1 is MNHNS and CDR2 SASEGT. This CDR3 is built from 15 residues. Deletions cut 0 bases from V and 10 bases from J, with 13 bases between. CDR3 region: CASSEAGSIQSPLHF. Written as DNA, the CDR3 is TGTGCCAGCAGTGAAGCGGGCAGCATCCAGTCACCCCTCCACTTT.

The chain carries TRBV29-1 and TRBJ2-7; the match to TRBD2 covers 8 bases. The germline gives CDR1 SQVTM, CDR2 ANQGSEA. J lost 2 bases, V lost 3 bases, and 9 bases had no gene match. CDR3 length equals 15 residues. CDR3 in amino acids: CSVDGGALGTYEQYF. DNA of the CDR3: TGCAGCGTTGACGGGGGGGCTTTAGGGACCTACGAGCAGTACTTC.